Included here is one TCR beta chain sequence, with context. There are a few counts of this clonotype. Its binding antigen is unknown. Base-call qualities are not available, and no considerably larger clone is one nucleotide away. The TCR beta CDR3 regions were amplified from RNA transcripts. For the first round of RT-PCR on the TCR CDR3, the HTBI primer set was used together with the Qiagen OneStep RT-PCR kit. Libraries were constructed in a second round of multiplex PCR, after which size selection and purification were carried out. Libraries were sequenced paired-end with 100 bp reads on an Illumina HiSeq2000. The study's own analysis went as follows. Raw data were processed with SOAPnuke, discarding reads with adapters, uncalled bases, mean Phred below 15, or no exact constant-primer or identifier match. COPE v1.2.5 was used to merge high-quality paired reads, and clonotypes were defined as unique nucleotide sequences. MiTCR v1.1 was used to align the clonotypes against IMGT TRBV, TRBD and TRBJ reference segments. The analysis included only V-J combinations with a frequency above 0.0001, which together covered around 99% of the repertoires. The TCS score was defined as the ratio of F50 (clonal expansion) to E x V (chaos), calculated using BLOSUM62-based TCRdist between CDR3 peptides within each V-J. Welch's t-statistics and random forest reduced 450 to 600 V-J features to 10 to 15, which were used in a naive Bayes classifier (R e1071). TCRdb redid the processing of the public reads, applying fastp at Q25 and MiXCR, and retained in-frame beta chains. Each record represents a unique CDR3 protein, reported with the most common genes and DNA among its rows. The V and J calls come from TCRdb's annotation, not from the publication. A total of approximately 690,000 distinct CDR3 sequences appear in this sample, roughly 15% of them only once. The ten biggest clones cover around an eighth of the sample.

This sample was included in a study of T cells in Graves' hyperthyroidism and ophthalmopathy (dated by TCRdb to the late 2010s). For the study in its entirety: Peripheral blood was sampled at the time of initial diagnosis, prior to any treatment. Prospective prediction of ophthalmopathy was tested in an independent validation cohort consisting of fewer than 20 hyperthyroidism patients and around 17 patients who later progressed to ophthalmopathy. Thyroid tissue and blood T-cell repertoires from six Graves' hyperthyroidism patients were also compared in the study. TCR V-J signatures able to tell the groups apart were searched for in a discovery cohort of 90 to 100 patients, of whom over 40 had Graves' ophthalmopathy and 55 to 65 had stable Graves' hyperthyroidism. For training and testing, the 95 to 100 patients in the discovery cohort were randomly divided in a 7:3 ratio. After sampling, hyperthyroidism patients received methimazole starting at 30 mg daily, and ophthalmopathy patients received high-dose intravenous methylprednisolone. The paper reports TCR Vbeta CDR3 sequencing of approximately 130 peripheral blood samples: 43 ophthalmopathy, over 70 hyperthyroidism and approximately 17 progressor patients.

Ophthalmopathy patients had moderately to severely active disease, with a Clinical Activity Score of 3 or more, a NOSPECS grade of 4 or more, and a disease duration of less than 3 months. The study excluded patients with uncontrolled infections, other autoimmune diseases, pregnancy or lactation. Clinical symptoms, serum thyroxine and TRAb, thyroid ultrasound, and orbital computed tomography formed the basis for the diagnoses. PBMCs were separated from approximately 10 ml of fresh peripheral blood using Ficoll-Paque density gradient centrifugation. Total RNA was extracted with Trizol reagent, and quality was checked on an Agilent 2100 Bioanalyzer. The germline V gene sets CDR1 to ENHRY and CDR2 to SYGVKD. The junction shows trimming of 3 bases on V and 3 bases on J, plus 6 bases between the germline ends. The cysteine opens and the phenylalanine closes a CDR3 of 14 amino acids. Just CDR3 DNA is preserved here, 42 bases in frame from base 1.

Results and caveats for the whole study, not just this receptor: In cross-validation, a model built on a 13 V-J signature told ophthalmopathy apart from stable hyperthyroidism with under 90% sensitivity and approximately 81% specificity, and in testing the same model reached 80%/75%. During validation, the model predicted progression to ophthalmopathy a median of approximately 6.5 months ahead of onset, with 70.59% sensitivity and roughly 72% specificity. No statistical method was used to fix the sample size in advance, and group allocation was not hidden from the investigators. Most expanded thyroid clonotypes (frequency above 0.001) were also detected in blood, suggesting blood repertoires may reflect thyroid immune responses.

The specimen was blood. The sequence was collected from a woman aged 45 to 65 with Graves' ophthalmopathy. This sequence uses TRBV10-3 and TRBJ1-6, with the D gene not clear enough to name. The nucleotides are TGTGCCATCAGTGACACAGACTATAATTCACCCCTCCACTTT. This is translated as CAISDTDYNSPLHF.